This paragraph covers one T cell receptor beta chain sequence. V shed 10 bases and J shed 0 bases, with 18 bases lying between them. This CDR3 contains 15 residues. Germline assignment: CDR1 MNHEY and CDR2 SVGAGI. This sample was included in a study of blood T cell repertoires in COVID-19. Study background: Some COVID-19 samples were acute and others convalescent; all came from the United States, Italy and Spain. Sources were T cells, B-cell-depleted T cells, or PBMCs; the material itself was cDNA or gDNA.

Methods used by the authors: For nucleated cells, counts were estimated from reference gene primer amplification. The method was immunoSEQ multiplex PCR; TCRdb's version includes in-frame clones alone and lacks a portion of them. The V and J calls and clone size were taken over from that table, and D and trimming were inferred from the DNA. The sample includes more than 45,000 clones, 83% of them seen just once. The receptor comes from a man aged 35 to 55 with acute or convalescent COVID-19. The rearrangement links TRBV6-5 to TRBJ1-2; possible D gene TRBD1, 5 bases. The sample comprised peripheral blood. The CDR3 reads CATRPWGGANYGYTF. CDR3 nucleotides: TGTGCCACACGGCCGTGGGGGGGTGCTAACTATGGCTACACCTTC.